What follows is one T cell receptor beta chain and its context. Reverse transcribed after extraction, RNA yielded cDNA as the sequencing template. Produced via immunoSEQ multiplex PCR; TCRdb's table is partial and in-frame only. The repertoire includes about 250,000 clones, around 67% of them detected once, and 0.95% to 1.5% sits in the top ten. This specimen belongs to a study of CD8+ T cells in alopecia areata. The V gene lost 0 bases and the J gene lost 7 bases, with 10 bases spanning the gap. The CDR3 contains 13 residues. Germline loops: CDR1 SGHRS, CDR2 YFSETQ. Sequencing used CD4+ T cells sorted from blood, obtained at week 0. The J gene is TRBJ1-2, the V gene TRBV5-1; D is uncertain. The TCR sequence derives from a human donor with alopecia areata. CDR3 loop: CASSLVWSSGYTF. CDR3 bases: TGCGCCAGCAGCTTGGTTTGGTCGTCTGGCTACACCTTC.